This TCR beta chain was captured by sequencing in a study of blood T cell repertoires in COVID-19. Germline V gives CDR1 LGHDT, CDR2 YNNKEL (reference sequence). V shed 3 bases, J shed 6 bases, and the junction held 4 bases outside the gene matches. The CDR3 length is 16 residues. Assay: immunoSEQ multiplex PCR; the TCRdb copy retains only in-frame clones and omits some. The profile shows roughly 190,000 clones, less than 90% of them singletons. This clone was found many times. Sequencing was done on a sample of peripheral blood. The V call is TRBV3-1 (or the pseudogene TRBV3-2), the J call TRBJ2-1, with 14 bases that match TRBD2. The receptor comes from a human donor in a cohort sampled during active COVID-19. DNA of the CDR3: TGTGCCAGCAGCCAGACTAGCGGGAGGGCAGTCAATGAGCAGTTCTTC. This gives the protein CASSQTSGRAVNEQFF.